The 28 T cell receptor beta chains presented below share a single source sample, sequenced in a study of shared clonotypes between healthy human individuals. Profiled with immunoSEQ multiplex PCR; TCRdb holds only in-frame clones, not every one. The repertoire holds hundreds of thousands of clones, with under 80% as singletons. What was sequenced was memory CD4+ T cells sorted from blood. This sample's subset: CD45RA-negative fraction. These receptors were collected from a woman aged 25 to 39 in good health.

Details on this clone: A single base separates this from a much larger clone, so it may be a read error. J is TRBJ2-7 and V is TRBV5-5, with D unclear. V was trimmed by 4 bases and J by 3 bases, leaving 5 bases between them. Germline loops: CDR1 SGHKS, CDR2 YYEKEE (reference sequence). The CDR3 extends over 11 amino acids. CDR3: CASSPNYEQYF. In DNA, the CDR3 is TGTGCCAGCAGCCCCAACTACGAGCAGTACTTC.

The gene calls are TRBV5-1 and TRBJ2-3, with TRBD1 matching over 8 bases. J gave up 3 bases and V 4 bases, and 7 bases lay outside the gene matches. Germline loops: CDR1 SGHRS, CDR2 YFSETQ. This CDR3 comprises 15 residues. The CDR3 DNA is TGCGCCAGCAGCCCACAGGACAGGGAGACAGATACGCAGTATTTT. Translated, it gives CASSPQDRETDTQYF.

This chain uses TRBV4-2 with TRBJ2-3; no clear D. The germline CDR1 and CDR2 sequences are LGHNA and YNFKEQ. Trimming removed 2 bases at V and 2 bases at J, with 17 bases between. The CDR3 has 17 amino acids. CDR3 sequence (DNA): TGTGCCAGCAGCCAAACCCTTTCTGGGATGCCCACAGATACGCAGTATTTT. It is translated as CASSQTLSGMPTDTQYF.

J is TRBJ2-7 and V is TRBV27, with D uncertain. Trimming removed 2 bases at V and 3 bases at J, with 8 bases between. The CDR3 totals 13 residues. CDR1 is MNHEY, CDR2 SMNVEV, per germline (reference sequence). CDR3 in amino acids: CASSLKGHYEQYF. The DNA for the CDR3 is TGTGCCAGCAGTTTAAAAGGGCACTACGAGCAGTACTTC.

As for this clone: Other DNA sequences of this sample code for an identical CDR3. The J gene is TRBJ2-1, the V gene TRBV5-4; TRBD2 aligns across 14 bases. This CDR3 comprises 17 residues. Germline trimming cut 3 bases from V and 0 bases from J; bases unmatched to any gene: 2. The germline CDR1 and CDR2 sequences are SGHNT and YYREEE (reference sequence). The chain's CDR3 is CASSSGTSGSSYNEQFF. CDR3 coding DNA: TGTGCCAGCAGCTCTGGGACTAGCGGGAGCTCCTACAATGAGCAGTTCTTC.

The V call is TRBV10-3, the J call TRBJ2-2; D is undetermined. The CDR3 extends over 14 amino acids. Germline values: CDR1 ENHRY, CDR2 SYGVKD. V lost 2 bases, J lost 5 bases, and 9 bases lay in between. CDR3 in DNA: TGTGCCATCAGTGAGGCAGCCTCAACCGGGGAGCTGTTTTTT. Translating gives CAISEAASTGELFF.

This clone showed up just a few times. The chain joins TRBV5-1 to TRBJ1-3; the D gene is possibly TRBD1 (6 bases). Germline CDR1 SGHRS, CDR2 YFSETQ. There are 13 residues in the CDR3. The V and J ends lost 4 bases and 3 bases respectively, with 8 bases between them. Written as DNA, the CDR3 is TGCGCCAGCAGCCCGACAGGTGGAAACACCATATATTTT. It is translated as CASSPTGGNTIYF.

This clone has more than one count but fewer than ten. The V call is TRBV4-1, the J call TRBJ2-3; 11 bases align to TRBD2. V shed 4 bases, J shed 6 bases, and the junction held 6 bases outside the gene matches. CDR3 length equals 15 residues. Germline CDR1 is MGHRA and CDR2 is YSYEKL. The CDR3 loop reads CASSLSGRALDTQYF. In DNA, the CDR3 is TGCGCCAGCAGCCTTAGCGGGAGGGCCCTTGATACGCAGTATTTT.

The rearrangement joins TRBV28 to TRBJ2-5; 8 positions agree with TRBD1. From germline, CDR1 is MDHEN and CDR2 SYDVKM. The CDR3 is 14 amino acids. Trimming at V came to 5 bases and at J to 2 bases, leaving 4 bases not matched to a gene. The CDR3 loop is CASSRGQGQETQYF. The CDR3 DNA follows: TGTGCCAGCAGTCGCGGACAGGGTCAAGAGACCCAGTACTTC.

The CDR3 spells CASSPDRTNYGYTF. In DNA form, the CDR3 reads TGTGCCAGCAGTCCGGACAGGACTAACTATGGCTACACCTTC. The rearrangement links TRBV27 to TRBJ1-2; TRBD1 matches 7 bases. CDR1 MNHEY and CDR2 SMNVEV come from the germline V gene (reference sequence). This CDR3 contains 14 residues. V was pared by 5 bases and J by 0 bases, with 3 bases of the junction left unmatched.

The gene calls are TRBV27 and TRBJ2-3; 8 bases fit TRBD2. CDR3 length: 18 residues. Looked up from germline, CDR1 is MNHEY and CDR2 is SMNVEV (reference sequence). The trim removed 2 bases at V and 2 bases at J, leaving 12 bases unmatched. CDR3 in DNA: TGTGCCAGCAGTTTAAAATGGTGGGGTAGCGGGAACACAGATACGCAGTATTTT. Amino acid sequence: CASSLKWWGSGNTDTQYF.

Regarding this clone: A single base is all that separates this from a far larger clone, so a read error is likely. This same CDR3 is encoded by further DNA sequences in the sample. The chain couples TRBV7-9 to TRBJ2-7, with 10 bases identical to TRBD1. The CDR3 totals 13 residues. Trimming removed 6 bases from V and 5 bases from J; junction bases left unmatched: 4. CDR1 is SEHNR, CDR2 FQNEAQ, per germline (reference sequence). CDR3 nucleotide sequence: TGTGCCAGCAGTCCGACAGGGGGCGACGAGCAGTACTTC. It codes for CASSPTGGDEQYF. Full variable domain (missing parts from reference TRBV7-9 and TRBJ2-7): DTGVSQNPRHKITKRGQNVTFRCDPISEHNRLYWYRQTLGQGPEFLTYFQNEAQLEKSRLLSDRFSAERPKGSFSTLEIQRTEQGDSAMYLCASSPTGGDEQYFGPGTRLTVT.

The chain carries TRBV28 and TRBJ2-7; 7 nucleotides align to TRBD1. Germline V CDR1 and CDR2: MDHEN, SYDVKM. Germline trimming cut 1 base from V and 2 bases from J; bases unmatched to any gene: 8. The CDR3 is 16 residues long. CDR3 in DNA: TGTGCCAGCAGTTTATTTCTGAGGGGGCGCCCCTACGAGCAGTACTTC. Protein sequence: CASSLFLRGRPYEQYF.

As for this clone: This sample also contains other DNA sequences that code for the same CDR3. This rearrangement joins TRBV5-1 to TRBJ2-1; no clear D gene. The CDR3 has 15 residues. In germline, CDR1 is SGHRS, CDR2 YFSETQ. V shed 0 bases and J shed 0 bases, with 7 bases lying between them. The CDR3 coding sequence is TGCGCCAGCAGCTTGGCGTCGAGCTCCTACAATGAGCAGTTCTTC. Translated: CASSLASSSYNEQFF.

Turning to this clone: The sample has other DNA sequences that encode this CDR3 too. CDR3 residues: CSVRREGETQYF. The CDR3 DNA sequence: TGCAGCGTTCGGAGGGAAGGGGAGACCCAGTACTTC. The chain combines TRBV29-1 with TRBJ2-5; a weak D match, TRBD2 (6 bases). Germline V gene sequence: CDR1 SQVTM, CDR2 ANQGSEA. V dropped 5 bases and J dropped 5 bases, with 12 bases sitting between them. This CDR3 is built from 12 residues.

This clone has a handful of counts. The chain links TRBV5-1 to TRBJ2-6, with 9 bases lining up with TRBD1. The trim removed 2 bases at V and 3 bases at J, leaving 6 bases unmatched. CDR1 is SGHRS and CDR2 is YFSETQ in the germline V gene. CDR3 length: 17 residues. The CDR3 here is CASSLWGQGNGANVLTF. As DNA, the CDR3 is TGCGCCAGCAGCTTATGGGGACAGGGAAATGGGGCCAACGTCCTGACTTTC. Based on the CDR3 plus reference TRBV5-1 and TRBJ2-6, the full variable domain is KAGVTQTPRYLIKTRGQQVTLSCSPISGHRSVSWYQQTPGQGLQFLFEYFSETQRNKGNFPGRFSGRQFSNSRSEMNVSTLELGDSALYLCASSLWGQGNGANVLTFGAGSRLTVL.

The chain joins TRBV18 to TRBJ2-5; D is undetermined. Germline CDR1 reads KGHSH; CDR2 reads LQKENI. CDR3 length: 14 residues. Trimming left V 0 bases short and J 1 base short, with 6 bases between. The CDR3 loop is CASSPPQIQETQYF. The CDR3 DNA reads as TGTGCCAGCTCACCACCACAGATCCAAGAGACCCAGTACTTC.

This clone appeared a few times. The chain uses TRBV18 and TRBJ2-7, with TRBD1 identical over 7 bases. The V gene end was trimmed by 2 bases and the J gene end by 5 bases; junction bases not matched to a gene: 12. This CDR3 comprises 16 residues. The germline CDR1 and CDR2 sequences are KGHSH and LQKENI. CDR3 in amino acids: CASSPNGDSPPDEQYF. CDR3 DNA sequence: TGTGCCAGCTCACCAAACGGGGACAGCCCTCCCGACGAGCAGTACTTC.

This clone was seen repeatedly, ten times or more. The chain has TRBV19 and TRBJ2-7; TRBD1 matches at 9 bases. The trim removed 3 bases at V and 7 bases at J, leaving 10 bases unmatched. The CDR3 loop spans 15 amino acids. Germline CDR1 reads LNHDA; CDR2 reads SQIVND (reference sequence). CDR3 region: CASSISQGAIGEQYF. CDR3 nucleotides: TGTGCCAGTAGTATTTCACAGGGGGCAATCGGGGAGCAGTACTTC.

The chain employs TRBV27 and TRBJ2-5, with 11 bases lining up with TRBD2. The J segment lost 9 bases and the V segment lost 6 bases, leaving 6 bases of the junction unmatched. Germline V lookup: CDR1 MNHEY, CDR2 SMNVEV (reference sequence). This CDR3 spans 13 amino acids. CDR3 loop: CASSGTSGQAQYF. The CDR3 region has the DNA TGTGCCAGCAGCGGGACTAGCGGTCAGGCCCAGTACTTC.

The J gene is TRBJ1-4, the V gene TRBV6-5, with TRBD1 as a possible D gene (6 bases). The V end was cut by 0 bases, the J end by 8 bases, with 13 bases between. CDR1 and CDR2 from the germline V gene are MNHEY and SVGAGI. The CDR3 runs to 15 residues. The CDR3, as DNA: TGTGCCAGCAGTTACTCGGGGGGCCCGGGGGAAAAACTGTTTTTT. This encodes CASSYSGGPGEKLFF.

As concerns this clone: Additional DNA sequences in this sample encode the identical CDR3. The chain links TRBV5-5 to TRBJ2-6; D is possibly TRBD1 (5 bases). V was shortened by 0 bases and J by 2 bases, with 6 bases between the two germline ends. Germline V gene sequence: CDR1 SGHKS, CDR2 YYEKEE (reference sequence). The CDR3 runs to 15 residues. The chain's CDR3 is CASSLVTAGANVLTF. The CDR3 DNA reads TGTGCCAGCAGCTTGGTGACAGCTGGGGCCAACGTCCTGACTTTC.

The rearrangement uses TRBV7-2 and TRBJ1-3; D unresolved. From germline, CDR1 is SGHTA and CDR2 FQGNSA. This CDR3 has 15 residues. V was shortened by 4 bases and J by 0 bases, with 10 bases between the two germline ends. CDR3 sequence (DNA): TGTGCCAGCAGCTCCGGTCGGAGCTCTGGAAACACCATATATTTT. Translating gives CASSSGRSSGNTIYF.

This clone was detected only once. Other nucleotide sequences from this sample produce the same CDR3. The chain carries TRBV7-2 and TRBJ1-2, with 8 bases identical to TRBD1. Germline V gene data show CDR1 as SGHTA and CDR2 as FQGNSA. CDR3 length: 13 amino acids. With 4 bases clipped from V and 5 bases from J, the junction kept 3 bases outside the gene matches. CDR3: CASSSRQGYGYTF. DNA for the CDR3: TGTGCCAGCAGCTCCAGACAGGGGTATGGCTACACCTTC.

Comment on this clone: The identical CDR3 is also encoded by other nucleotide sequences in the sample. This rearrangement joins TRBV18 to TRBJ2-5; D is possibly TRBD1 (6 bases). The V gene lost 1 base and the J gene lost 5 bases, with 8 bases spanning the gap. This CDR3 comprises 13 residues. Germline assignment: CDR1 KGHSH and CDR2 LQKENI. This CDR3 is CASSPRGGETQYF. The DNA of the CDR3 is TGTGCCAGCTCACCACGAGGGGGTGAGACCCAGTACTTC.

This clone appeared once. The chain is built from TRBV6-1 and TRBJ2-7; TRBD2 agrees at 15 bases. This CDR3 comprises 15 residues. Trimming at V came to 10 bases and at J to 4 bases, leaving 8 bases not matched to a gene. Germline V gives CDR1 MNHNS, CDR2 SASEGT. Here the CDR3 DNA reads TGTGCCACCGAAGGACTAGCGGGAGGGCGGTACGAGCAGTACTTC. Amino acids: CATEGLAGGRYEQYF.

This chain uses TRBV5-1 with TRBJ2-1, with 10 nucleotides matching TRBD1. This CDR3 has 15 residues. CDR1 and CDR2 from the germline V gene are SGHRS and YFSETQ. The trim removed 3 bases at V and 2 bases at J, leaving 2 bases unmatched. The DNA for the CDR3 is TGCGCCAGCAGCTATGGACAGGGGGCCTACAATGAGCAGTTCTTC. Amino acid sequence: CASSYGQGAYNEQFF.

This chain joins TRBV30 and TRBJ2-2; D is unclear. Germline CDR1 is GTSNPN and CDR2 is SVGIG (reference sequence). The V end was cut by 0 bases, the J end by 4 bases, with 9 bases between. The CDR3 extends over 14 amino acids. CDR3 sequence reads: CAWSVRTSTGELFF. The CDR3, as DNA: TGTGCCTGGAGTGTACGAACGAGCACCGGGGAGCTGTTTTTT. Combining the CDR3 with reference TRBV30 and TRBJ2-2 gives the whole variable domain SQTIHQWPATLVQPVGSPLSLECTVEGTSNPNLYWYRQAAGRGLQLLFYSVGIGQISSEVPQNLSASRPQDRQFILSSKKLLLSDSGFYLCAWSVRTSTGELFFGEGSRLTVL.